This T cell receptor (beta chain) originates from a study of cytomegalovirus exposure and HLA in healthy donors. Researchers ran the PCR with 60 Vbeta and 13 Jbeta primers. The assay was immunoSEQ multiplex PCR, and TCRdb's table has in-frame clones only and misses some. The table has roughly 65,000 clones, just under 80% seen once; the top ten hold approximately 4.2%. Trimming shortened V by 0 bases and J by 2 bases, and 8 bases separated the two germline ends. Germline loops: CDR1 SGHRS, CDR2 YFSETQ. The CDR3 covers 14 residues. The chain carries TRBV5-1 and TRBJ1-2, with D unresolved. The receptor was isolated from a woman in her thirties in good health and CMV-seronegative. The material sequenced was PBMCs. CDR3 sequence: CASSLADSNYGYTF. CDR3 nucleotides: TGCGCCAGCAGCTTGGCCGACTCAAACTATGGCTACACCTTC. Variable domain in full (rest from reference TRBV5-1 and TRBJ1-2): KAGVTQTPRYLIKTRGQQVTLSCSPISGHRSVSWYQQTPGQGLQFLFEYFSETQRNKGNFPGRFSGRQFSNSRSEMNVSTLELGDSALYLCASSLADSNYGYTFGSGTRLTVV.